These 26 T cell receptor beta chains originate from one sample sequenced in a study of T cells in Graves' hyperthyroidism and ophthalmopathy. Amplification yielded TCR beta CDR3 regions, with RNA transcripts as the source. First-round RT-PCR with HTBI primers amplified the TCR CDR3 region. One entry per CDR3 protein, called by TCRdb with MiXCR from the multiplex PCR reads. Here the sample spans more than 300,000 distinct CDR3 sequences, 17% being singletons. The sample was blood. The receptors come from a woman in her thirties with Graves' hyperthyroidism that later progressed to Graves' ophthalmopathy.

There are many counts of this clonotype. The chain is built from TRBV20-1 and TRBJ2-1; 8 bases map to TRBD1. V was clipped by 1 base and J by 9 bases; unmatched bases: 8. Germline values: CDR1 DFQATT, CDR2 SNEGSKA (reference sequence). The CDR3 runs to 14 residues. Written as DNA, the CDR3 is TGCAGTGCTAGAGTCGGGCAGGGGGCCGGTGAGCAGTTCTTC. Encoded protein: CSARVGQGAGEQFF.

This clonotype was seen repeatedly, ten times or more. V and J are TRBV9 and TRBJ2-2; 9 nucleotides agree with TRBD2. Germline assignment: CDR1 SGDLS and CDR2 YYNGEE. Germline trimming cut 0 bases from V and 5 bases from J; bases unmatched to any gene: 5. The CDR3 contains 16 residues. CDR3: CASSVGGAGGTGELFF. The CDR3 DNA follows: TGTGCCAGCAGCGTAGGAGGTGCGGGGGGGACCGGGGAGCTGTTTTTT. Complete variable domain (other parts from reference TRBV9 and TRBJ2-2): DSGVTQTPKHLITATGQRVTLRCSPRSGDLSVYWYQQSLDQGLQFLIQYYNGEERAKGNILERFSAQQFPDLHSELNLSSLELGDSALYFCASSVGGAGGTGELFFGEGSRLTVL.

This clonotype was detected ten times or more. V and J are TRBV18 and TRBJ2-3; 9 bases align to TRBD2. Germline CDR1 is KGHSH and CDR2 is LQKENI. Losses at the gene ends were 4 bases for V and 4 bases for J; bases not matched to a gene: 12. The CDR3 totals 17 residues. Here the CDR3 DNA reads TGTGCCAGCTCACTGACAGCTCCCGGGACTAGCCCAGATACGCAGTATTTT. This gives the protein CASSLTAPGTSPDTQYF. The complete variable domain, with remaining parts taken from reference TRBV18 and TRBJ2-3, reads NAGVMQNPRHLVRRRGQEARLRCSPMKGHSHVYWYRQLPEEGLKFMVYLQKENIIDESGMPKERFSAEFPKEGPSILRIQQVVRGDSAAYFCASSLTAPGTSPDTQYFGPGTRLTVL.

The sample holds many counts of this clonotype. The chain has TRBV27 and TRBJ2-7; D possibly corresponds to TRBD2 (5 bases). V gave up 3 bases and J gave up 2 bases, with 11 bases separating them. The CDR3 runs 14 residues. The germline gives CDR1 MNHEY, CDR2 SMNVEV (reference sequence). The CDR3 bases are TGTGCCAGCAGTTTGCGAGGGCAGGCCTACGAGCAGTACTTC. Residues: CASSLRGQAYEQYF.

The table lists this clonotype with many counts. The chain joins TRBV28 to TRBJ2-7; D perhaps matches TRBD2 (5 bases). This CDR3 is 17 amino acids long. V shed 5 bases and J shed 0 bases, with 20 bases lying between them. CDR1 and CDR2 from the germline V gene are MDHEN and SYDVKM. This chain's CDR3 is CASSPTGWTGSSYEQYF. CDR3 sequence (DNA): TGTGCCAGCAGTCCAACCGGTTGGACGGGGAGCTCCTACGAGCAGTACTTC.

Many counts were recorded for this clonotype. This chain uses TRBV7-9 with TRBJ2-7; D may match TRBD1 or TRBD2 (5 bases each). The CDR3 is made up of 14 amino acids. V shed 5 bases and J shed 5 bases, with 16 bases lying between them. The germline V gene encodes CDR1 SEHNR and CDR2 FQNEAQ (reference sequence). This CDR3 reads CASSGELGVHEQYF. The CDR3 bases are TGTGCCAGCAGCGGGGAATTGGGGGTCCACGAGCAGTACTTC.

In this sample, this clonotype turned up many times. V and J are TRBV5-1 and TRBJ2-7, with 7 bases that match TRBD2. This CDR3 has 16 residues. V lost 4 bases and J lost 4; bases outside the gene matches: 14. Looked up from germline, CDR1 is SGHRS and CDR2 is YFSETQ. CDR3 in DNA: TGCGCCAGCAGCCCCGGTCTGGCGCGGGAGACATACGAGCAGTACTTC. This sequence encodes CASSPGLARETYEQYF.

This clonotype was seen ten or more times. The J gene is TRBJ1-2, the V gene TRBV29-1, with TRBD1 as a possible D gene (6 bases). The germline V gene has CDR1 SQVTM and CDR2 ANQGSEA. The CDR3 runs 15 residues. V gave up 7 bases and J gave up 6 bases, with 24 bases separating them. The CDR3 DNA reads as TGCAGCGCCCCGGGTACGCGACAGGAAGAGCATGGCTACACCTTC. It specifies CSAPGTRQEEHGYTF.

This clonotype was seen repeatedly, ten times or more. The genes are TRBV12-3 or TRBV12-4 and TRBJ1-5; 7 bases map to TRBD1. The CDR3 extends over 16 amino acids. The V and J ends lost 4 bases and 0 bases, in that order; junction bases with no gene match: 6. Here the CDR3 DNA reads TGTGCCAGCAGTTCCTCGACAGGGCATAGCAATCAGCCCCAGCATTTT. Translation gives CASSSSTGHSNQPQHF.

This chain links TRBV4-1 with TRBJ2-5; TRBD2 matches 7 bases. Germline CDR1 MGHRA, CDR2 YSYEKL. The length of the CDR3 is 14 residues. Trimming at V came to 1 base and at J to 9 bases, leaving 8 bases not matched to a gene. The CDR3 spells CASSQGVYREAQYF. The CDR3 nucleotides are TGCGCCAGCAGCCAAGGCGTGTATCGGGAGGCCCAGTACTTC.

The gene calls are TRBV6-2 or TRBV6-3 and TRBJ2-1; a possible D gene is TRBD1 (7 bases). The CDR3 has 21 amino acids. CDR1 and CDR2 (germline): MNHEY, SVGEGT. Trimming shortened V by 2 bases and J by 4 bases, and 30 bases separated the two germline ends. CDR3 coding DNA: TGTGCCAGCAGTTACAACAACCGACAGGGTTTAGAATGGGGGGTTTACAATGAGCAGTTCTTC. Translating gives CASSYNNRQGLEWGVYNEQFF.

In this sample, this clonotype turned up many times. This chain connects TRBV28 to TRBJ2-5; 7 nucleotides align to TRBD2. V lost 5 bases, J lost 3 bases, and 12 bases stayed unmatched. The CDR3 covers 16 residues. Germline CDR1 and CDR2: MDHEN and SYDVKM. CDR3 region: CASSPSPGAGEETQYF. CDR3 DNA: TGTGCCAGCAGTCCGTCTCCCGGGGCGGGAGAAGAGACCCAGTACTTC.

The table lists this clonotype with a few counts. This may be a read error: a much more frequent sequence differs by one nucleotide. This chain joins TRBV7-2 and TRBJ1-5; D might be TRBD1 (6 bases). The CDR3 has 17 amino acids. Germline V lookup: CDR1 SGHTA, CDR2 FQGNSA. The germline V and J ends were trimmed by 8 bases and 1 base, with 21 bases remaining between them. The CDR3 DNA follows: TGTGCCAGCGGCATCACTTCCCCGGGGGGCAGCAATCAGCCCCAGCATTTT. Its translation is CASGITSPGGSNQPQHF.

At least ten counts were recorded for this clonotype. The V and J genes are TRBV7-8 and TRBJ2-5; 10 bases match TRBD2. CDR1 SGHVS and CDR2 FQNEAQ come from the germline V gene. This CDR3 region has 15 residues. V was pared by 1 base and J by 4 bases, with 3 bases of the junction left unmatched. This chain's CDR3 is CASSLGAGGGETQYF. The CDR3 DNA reads as TGTGCCAGCAGCTTAGGAGCGGGGGGGGGAGAGACCCAGTACTTC.

The chain employs TRBV5-1 and TRBJ2-3, with D perhaps matching TRBD2 (6 bases). The germline V gene encodes CDR1 SGHRS and CDR2 YFSETQ. This CDR3 spans 16 amino acids. V gave up 0 bases and J gave up 4 bases, with 15 bases separating them. CDR3 residues: CASSLGVWGTPDTQYF. In DNA form, the CDR3 reads TGCGCCAGCAGCTTGGGGGTCTGGGGGACTCCAGATACGCAGTATTTT. Variable domain in full (rest from reference TRBV5-1 and TRBJ2-3): KAGVTQTPRYLIKTRGQQVTLSCSPISGHRSVSWYQQTPGQGLQFLFEYFSETQRNKGNFPGRFSGRQFSNSRSEMNVSTLELGDSALYLCASSLGVWGTPDTQYFGPGTRLTVL.

This clonotype was seen ten or more times. The rearrangement joins TRBV20-1 to TRBJ2-7; D gene unclear. This CDR3 has 14 amino acids. The germline V gene encodes CDR1 DFQATT and CDR2 SNEGSKA (reference sequence). Trimming cost V 3 bases and J 4 bases, with 16 bases left between them. The CDR3 spells CSAREWTYGYEQYF. As DNA, the CDR3 is TGCAGTGCTAGGGAATGGACCTACGGATACGAGCAGTACTTC.

This clonotype was picked up many times. CDR3 coding DNA: TGTGCCAGCAGCTCCCGCCGAGGGCGCGGACAGGGGAGTTACGAGCAGTACTTC. This translates into CASSSRRGRGQGSYEQYF. The chain employs TRBV7-2 and TRBJ2-7; 9 bases map to TRBD1. The ends lost 4 bases at V and 4 bases at J; junction bases unmatched: 17. The CDR3 loop spans 18 amino acids. In germline, CDR1 is SGHTA, CDR2 FQGNSA. Full variable domain (rest looked up from reference TRBV7-2 and TRBJ2-7): GAGVSQSPSNKVTEKGKDVELRCDPISGHTALYWYRQSLGQGLEFLIYFQGNSAPDKSGLPSDRFSAERTGGSVSTLTIQRTQQEDSAVYLCASSSRRGRGQGSYEQYFGPGTRLTVT.

This clonotype was counted ten times or more. The rearrangement uses TRBV14 and TRBJ2-1; possibly TRBD1 for D (5 bases). CDR3 size: 15 residues. CDR1 is SGHDN and CDR2 is FVKESK in the germline V gene. The V and J ends lost 1 base and 3 bases respectively, with 10 bases between them. The DNA of the CDR3 is TGTGCCAGCAGCCAAGGTTCAGGGTTCTACAATGAGCAGTTCTTC. Protein: CASSQGSGFYNEQFF.

This clonotype was found a few times. V gene TRBV19 combines with J gene TRBJ1-2; TRBD1 agrees at 10 bases. V lost 4 bases and J lost 8; bases outside the gene matches: 10. The CDR3 is 15 residues long. Per germline, CDR1 LNHDA and CDR2 SQIVND (reference sequence). The CDR3 nucleotides are TGTGCCAGTAGTAAGGAACGGGACAGGGGTGGCGGCTACACCTTC. As protein: CASSKERDRGGGYTF.

This clonotype has at least ten counts. V is TRBV6-1 and J is TRBJ2-7; perhaps TRBD1 as D (7 bases). Trimming cost V 3 bases and J 5 bases, with 14 bases left between them. CDR1 MNHNS and CDR2 SASEGT come from the germline V gene. This CDR3 is 14 amino acids long. The CDR3 region has the DNA TGTGCCAGCAGTGAGACAGGGAGGTACGACGAGCAGTACTTC. Its protein is CASSETGRYDEQYF.

CDR3 loop: CASSLGWDLAKNIQYF. The CDR3 DNA sequence: TGCGCCAGCAGCTTGGGCTGGGATCTTGCCAAAAACATTCAGTACTTC. V is TRBV5-1 and J is TRBJ2-4; D unclear. This CDR3 contains 16 residues. V dropped 0 bases and J dropped 1 base, with 11 bases sitting between them. Germline V CDR1 and CDR2: SGHRS, YFSETQ.

Many counts were recorded for this clonotype. The genes are TRBV19 and TRBJ2-1; tentatively, D is TRBD2 (7 bases). The V end was cut by 3 bases, the J end by 8 bases, with 17 bases between. Germline CDR1 LNHDA, CDR2 SQIVND (reference sequence). CDR3 length: 15 amino acids. CDR3 sequence (DNA): TGTGCCAGTAGTATTTCGGGGGGCTGGGGGGATGAGCAGTTCTTC. Its protein product is CASSISGGWGDEQFF.

This chain joins TRBV6-5 and TRBJ2-2, with TRBD2 identical over 8 bases. V lost 2 bases and J lost 6; bases outside the gene matches: 5. This CDR3 comprises 15 residues. Germline V gives CDR1 MNHEY, CDR2 SVGAGI. The chain's CDR3 is CASSYTGRGAGELFF. Written as DNA, the CDR3 is TGTGCCAGCAGTTACACCGGGAGGGGGGCCGGGGAGCTGTTTTTT.

The gene calls are TRBV20-1 and TRBJ2-1; 12 bases line up with TRBD2. The CDR3 sequence is 16 residues long. In germline, CDR1 is DFQATT, CDR2 SNEGSKA (reference sequence). With V trimmed by 2 bases and J by 3 bases, 5 bases remained unmatched. This CDR3 reads CSARTATSGSYNEQFF. The CDR3 DNA is TGCAGTGCTAGAACCGCGACTAGCGGGAGCTACAATGAGCAGTTCTTC.

This clonotype was detected many times. The rearrangement uses TRBV2 and TRBJ2-3; possibly TRBD2 for D (5 bases). With 2 bases removed from V and 4 bases from J, the gap between germline ends came to 19 bases. The CDR3 extends over 17 amino acids. Germline CDR1 SNHLY, CDR2 FYNNEI. The CDR3 nucleotides are TGTGCCAGCAGTGAAAGTCAGGTAGCGAATAGCCCAGATACGCAGTATTTT. Its protein product is CASSESQVANSPDTQYF.

The J gene is TRBJ2-5, the V gene TRBV7-9; 10 bases match TRBD1. This CDR3 comprises 15 residues. The V gene end was trimmed by 4 bases and the J gene end by 7 bases; junction bases not matched to a gene: 9. Germline lookup yields CDR1 SEHNR and CDR2 FQNEAQ (reference sequence). The DNA for the CDR3 is TGTGCCAGCAGCTCCGGGACAGGGGCCCGGGGGACCCAGTACTTC. This translates into CASSSGTGARGTQYF.